These 2 T cell receptor beta chains originate from one sample sequenced in a study of glioma-infiltrating T cells after dendritic cell vaccination. Using immunoSEQ multiplex PCR, the repertoire was profiled, and TCRdb retains in-frame clones only, with some absent. Of tens of thousands of clones listed, roughly 82% were seen once; the top ten hold roughly 2.2%. Sequenced here: blood, sampled before dendritic cell vaccination. All receptors come from a human donor with glioblastoma.

V and J are TRBV4-1 and TRBJ1-6; 8 bases fit TRBD1. This CDR3 has 18 residues. J was trimmed by 6 bases and V by 5 bases; bases with no gene match: 15. Germline CDR1 is MGHRA and CDR2 is YSYEKL. CDR3 DNA sequence: TGCGCCAGCAGCTTCCTCCAAGGCGCGGGACAGGTTAATTCACCCCTCCACTTT. Translating it yields CASSFLQGAGQVNSPLHF.

The genes are TRBV5-4 and TRBJ1-1, with 8 positions matching TRBD1. The length of the CDR3 is 14 residues. The germline gives CDR1 SGHNT, CDR2 YYREEE (reference sequence). The V segment lost 4 bases and the J segment 4 bases; nucleotides outside the gene matches: 6. This CDR3 reads CASSLDRVGTEAFF. CDR3 nucleotides: TGTGCCAGCAGCCTGGACAGGGTCGGCACTGAAGCTTTCTTT.